This T cell receptor (beta chain) was retrieved from a study of kidney transplant recipient with SARS-CoV-2 infection. This clonotype was seen ten or more times. TCRdb used MiXCR to reprocess the reads, holding one entry per CDR3 protein. This sample has approximately 250,000 distinct CDR3 sequences, with 29% found just once. From germline, CDR1 is MNHNY and CDR2 SVGAGI (reference sequence). This CDR3 comprises 14 residues. The V end lost 2 bases, the J end lost 7 bases, and 9 bases lay between the germline ends. This chain connects TRBV6-6 to TRBJ1-6; D is possibly TRBD1 (5 bases). The sequencing here drew on a blood sample, taken at baseline and on roughly day 110 from a kidney transplant recipient. This receptor was obtained from a young adult male patient who had COVID-19 and was a kidney transplant recipient. Some T cells could come from the graft donor. The CDR3 is CASSYPGGNSPLHF. Written as DNA, the CDR3 is TGTGCCAGCAGTTACCCGGGGGGGAATTCACCCCTCCACTTT.